The entry that follows covers one T cell receptor beta chain sequence. The antigen is undetermined. The data were taken from a study of shared clonotypes between healthy human individuals. Overall study: Per donor, three plates held CD4 naive cells, three held CD4 memory, two held CD8 naive and one held CD8 memory. Points from the study as a whole: Relative to clonotypes present in all four donors, those not shared had lower generation probabilities.

Genomic DNA (from each subset) was split evenly across several immunoSEQ plates. Some clones are missing from TCRdb's copy, which holds only in-frame ones; the method was immunoSEQ multiplex PCR. The sample includes under 2,500,000 clones, approximately 95% of them seen just once. Researchers partitioned CD4+ cells into CD45RA+ naive and CD45RA-negative memory subsets. This receptor was obtained from a young man in good health. The sample consisted of naive CD4+ T cells sorted from blood. As for subset: CD45RA+ positively selected.

The CDR3 sequence: CASSLPRGRANEKLFF. The CDR3 region has the DNA TGTGCCAGCAGCTTACCGAGGGGAAGGGCTAATGAAAAACTGTTTTTT. The chain recombines TRBV7-9 with TRBJ1-4; perhaps TRBD1 as D (5 bases). Deletions cut 2 bases from V and 3 bases from J, with 13 bases between. Germline lookup yields CDR1 SEHNR and CDR2 FQNEAQ (reference sequence). The CDR3 is made up of 16 amino acids.